Described below is a single TCR beta chain sequence and its context. The sample is drawn from a study of blood T cell repertoires in COVID-19. Participant-given clinical history determined each cohort assignment. The protocol was immunoSEQ multiplex PCR, while the TCRdb copy is restricted to in-frame clones and leaves out a portion. The sample carries about 200,000 clones, roughly 90% recorded once. CDR1 LNHDA and CDR2 SQIVND come from the germline V gene (reference sequence). Trimming at V came to 8 bases and at J to 6 bases, leaving 5 bases not matched to a gene. The CDR3 is 13 amino acids. The chain combines TRBV19 with TRBJ1-4; 8 nucleotides agree with TRBD1. This receptor was identified in a woman aged 25 to 39 who had recovered from COVID-19. The sample comprised PBMCs or T cells enriched from blood (not recorded which). The CDR3 protein is CASRTGFYEKLFF. The CDR3, as DNA: TGTGCCAGTCGGACAGGGTTTTATGAAAAACTGTTTTTT.